What follows describes a single T cell receptor (beta chain). Its antigen is currently unknown. The sample originates from a study of cytomegalovirus exposure and HLA in healthy donors. The study, taken as a whole, reports: Being productive about 87% or about 30% of the time was typical of most TCR beta V segments in an earlier analysis.

In the PCR, 60 Vbeta and 13 Jbeta primers were used. The assay was immunoSEQ multiplex PCR, and TCRdb's table has in-frame clones only and misses some. This table has fewer than 85,000 clones, less than 80% appearing once. This CDR3 has 15 amino acids. CDR1 is GTSNPN and CDR2 is SVGIG in the germline V gene (reference sequence). V lost 2 bases to trimming and J lost 3 bases, with 16 bases between them. The chain has TRBV30 and TRBJ1-1; the D gene is possibly TRBD1 (5 bases). Sample: PBMCs. This clonotype originated in a woman aged 35 to 49 in good health and CMV-seropositive. In DNA, the CDR3 is TGTGCCTGGAGTTTCGGGCGGGGGATGGACACTGAAGCTTTCTTT. Translated, it gives CAWSFGRGMDTEAFF.